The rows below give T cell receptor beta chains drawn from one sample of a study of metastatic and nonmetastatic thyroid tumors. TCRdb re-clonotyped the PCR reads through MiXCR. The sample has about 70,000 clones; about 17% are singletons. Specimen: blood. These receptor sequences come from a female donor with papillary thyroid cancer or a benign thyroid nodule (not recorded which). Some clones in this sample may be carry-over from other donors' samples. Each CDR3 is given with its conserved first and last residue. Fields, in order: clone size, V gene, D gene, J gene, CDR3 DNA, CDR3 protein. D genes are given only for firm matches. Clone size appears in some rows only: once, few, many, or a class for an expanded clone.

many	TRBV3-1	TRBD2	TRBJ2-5	TGTGCCAGCAGCCAGGGACTAGGTGGCGAGACCCAGTACTTC	CASSQGLGGETQYF
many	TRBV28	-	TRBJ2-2	TGTGCCAGCAGTTCCCCCATGGGGACCGGGGAGCTGTTTTTT	CASSSPMGTGELFF
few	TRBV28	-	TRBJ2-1	TGTGCCACCGAGGGAAGCTCCTACAATGAGCAGTTCTTC	CATEGSSYNEQFF
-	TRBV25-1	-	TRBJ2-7	TGTGCCAGCAGTGGCCAACAGAGCGTCCCATCCCCGGGGACTTACGAGCAGTACTTC	CASSGQQSVPSPGTYEQYF
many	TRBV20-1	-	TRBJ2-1	TGCAGTGCTAGAGCACTAGTCCGCTCCTACAATGAGCAGTTCTTC	CSARALVRSYNEQFF
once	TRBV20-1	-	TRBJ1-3	TGCAGTGCTAGAGGTGCAGGGGCGGACACCATATATTTT	CSARGAGADTIYF
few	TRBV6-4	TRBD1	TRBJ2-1	TGTGCCAGCAGTGACACAGGGGGCTCCTACAATGAGCAGTTCTTC	CASSDTGGSYNEQFF
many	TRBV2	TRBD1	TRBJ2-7	TGTGCCAGCAGGGAGGACAGGGGGTTTTCCTACGAGCAGTACTTC	CASREDRGFSYEQYF
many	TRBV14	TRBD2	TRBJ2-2	TGTGCCAGCAGCCAAGAGAAGATAGCGGGGGTAACCGGGGAGCTGTTTTTT	CASSQEKIAGVTGELFF
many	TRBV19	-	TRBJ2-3	TGTGCCAGTAGTGCTCCCGGGTACACAGATACGCAGTATTTT	CASSAPGYTDTQYF
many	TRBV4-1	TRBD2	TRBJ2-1	TGCGCCAGCAGCCAAACTAGCGGGTACAATGAGCAGTTCTTC	CASSQTSGYNEQFF
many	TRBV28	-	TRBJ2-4	TGTGCCAGCAGCCTCGGACTGATCGACATTCAGTACTTC	CASSLGLIDIQYF
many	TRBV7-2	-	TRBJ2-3	TGTGCCAGCAGTTACGCGGGCGACCGCACAGATACGCAGTATTTT	CASSYAGDRTDTQYF
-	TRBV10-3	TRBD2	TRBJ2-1	TGTGCCATCAGTGATTCGGTAGCGGGAGCGATCGATGACCAGTTCTTC	CAISDSVAGAIDDQFF
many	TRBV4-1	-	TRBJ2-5	TGCGCCAGCAGCCTAGCACAGGGAAACAAAGAGACCCAGTACTTC	CASSLAQGNKETQYF
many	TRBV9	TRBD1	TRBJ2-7	TGTGCCAGCAGCGTCGGGACAGGGGCCCACGAGCAGTACTTC	CASSVGTGAHEQYF
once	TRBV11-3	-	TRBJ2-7	TGTGCCAGCAGCCCCGGGACCTACGAGCAGTACTTC	CASSPGTYEQYF
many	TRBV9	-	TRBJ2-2	TGTGCCAGCAGCGTCGAAGGCGGCACCGGGGAGCTGTTTTTT	CASSVEGGTGELFF
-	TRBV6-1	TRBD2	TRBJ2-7	TGTGCCAGCAGTGAGTCGGCTAGCGGGAGAGTCCGGTACGAGCAGTACTTC	CASSESASGRVRYEQYF
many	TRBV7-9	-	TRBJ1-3	TGTGCCAGCCCGCCTCGGGACATCTCTGGAAACACCATGTATTTT	CASPPRDISGNTMYF
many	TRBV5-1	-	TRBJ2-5	TGCGCCAGCAGCTTGGAGGGCAGACAAGAGACCCAGTACTTC	CASSLEGRQETQYF
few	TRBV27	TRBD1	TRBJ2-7	TGTGCCAGCAGTTCTGAGGGGGCTTTGTACGAGCAGTACTTC	CASSSEGALYEQYF
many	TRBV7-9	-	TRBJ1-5	TGTGCCAGCAGCTTAGCATCAGGGAGCCCGGGGCAGCCCCAGCATTTT	CASSLASGSPGQPQHF
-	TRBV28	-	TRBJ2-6	TGTGCCAGCAGCTCCTTGAGGGACAATCTTCTTTCTGGGGCCAACGTCCTGACTTTC	CASSSLRDNLLSGANVLTF
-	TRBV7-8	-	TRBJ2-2	TGTGCCAGCAGCTTAGCGGGGGGGGAGCTGTTTTTT	CASSLAGGELFF
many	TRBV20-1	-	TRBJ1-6	TGCAGTGCTAACAGGGATAATTCACCCCTCCACTTT	CSANRDNSPLHF
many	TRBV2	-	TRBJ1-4	TGTGCCAGCAGTGAAACGACTCAGCGGCGGGAAAAACTGTTTTTT	CASSETTQRREKLFF
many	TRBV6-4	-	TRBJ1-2	TGTGCCAGCAGGGCCGAGGACGGCTCGCTTTATGGCTACACCTTC	CASRAEDGSLYGYTF
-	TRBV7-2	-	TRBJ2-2	TGTGCCAGCAGCTTCTTCCCCTATTACACCGGGGAGCTGTTTTTT	CASSFFPYYTGELFF